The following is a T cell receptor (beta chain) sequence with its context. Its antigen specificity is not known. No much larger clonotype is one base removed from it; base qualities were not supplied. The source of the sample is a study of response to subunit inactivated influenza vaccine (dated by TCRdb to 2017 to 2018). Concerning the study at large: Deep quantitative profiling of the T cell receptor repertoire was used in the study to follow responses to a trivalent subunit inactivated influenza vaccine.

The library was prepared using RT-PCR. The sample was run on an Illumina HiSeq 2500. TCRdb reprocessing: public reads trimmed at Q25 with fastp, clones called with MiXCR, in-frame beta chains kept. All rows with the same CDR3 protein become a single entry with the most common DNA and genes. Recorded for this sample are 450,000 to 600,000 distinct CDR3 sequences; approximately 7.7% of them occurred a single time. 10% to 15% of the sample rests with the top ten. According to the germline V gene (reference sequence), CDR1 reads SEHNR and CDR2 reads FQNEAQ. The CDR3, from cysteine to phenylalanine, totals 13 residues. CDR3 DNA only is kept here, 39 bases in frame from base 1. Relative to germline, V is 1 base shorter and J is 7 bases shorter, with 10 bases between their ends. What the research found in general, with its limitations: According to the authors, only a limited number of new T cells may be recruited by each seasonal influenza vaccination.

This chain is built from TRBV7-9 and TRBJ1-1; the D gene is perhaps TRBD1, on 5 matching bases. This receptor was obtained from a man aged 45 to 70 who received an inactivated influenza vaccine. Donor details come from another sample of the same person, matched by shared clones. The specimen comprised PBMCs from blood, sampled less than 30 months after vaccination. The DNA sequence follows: TGTGCCAGCAGCTTAGATGACAGCATTGAAGCTTTCTTT. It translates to CASSLDDSIEAFF.